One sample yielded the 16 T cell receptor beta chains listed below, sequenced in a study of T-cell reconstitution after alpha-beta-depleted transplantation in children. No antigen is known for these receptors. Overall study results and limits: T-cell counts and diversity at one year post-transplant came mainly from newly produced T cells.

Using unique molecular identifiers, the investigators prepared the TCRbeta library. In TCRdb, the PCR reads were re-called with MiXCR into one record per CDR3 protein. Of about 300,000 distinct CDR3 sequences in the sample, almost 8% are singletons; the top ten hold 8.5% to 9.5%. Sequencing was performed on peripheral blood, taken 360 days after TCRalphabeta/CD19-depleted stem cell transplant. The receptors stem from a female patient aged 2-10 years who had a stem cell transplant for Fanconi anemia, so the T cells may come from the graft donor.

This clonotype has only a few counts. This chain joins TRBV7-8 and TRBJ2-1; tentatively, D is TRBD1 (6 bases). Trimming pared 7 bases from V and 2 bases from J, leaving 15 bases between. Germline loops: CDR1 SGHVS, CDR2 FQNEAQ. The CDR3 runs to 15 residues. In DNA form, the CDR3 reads TGTGCCAGCATCCCAGGGGAGAGAGCCTACAATGAGCAGTTCTTC. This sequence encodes CASIPGERAYNEQFF.

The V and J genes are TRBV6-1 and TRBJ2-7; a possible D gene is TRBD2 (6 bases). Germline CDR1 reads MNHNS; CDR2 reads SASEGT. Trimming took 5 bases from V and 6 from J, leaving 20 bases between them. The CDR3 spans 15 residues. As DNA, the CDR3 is TGTGCCAGCAGTCCCCCGAACGGGGGTTCAGGCGAGCAGTACTTC. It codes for CASSPPNGGSGEQYF.

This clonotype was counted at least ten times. CDR3 DNA sequence: TGTGCCAGCAGCGTAGATACAGATACGCAGTATTTT. This encodes CASSVDTDTQYF. The chain uses TRBV9 and TRBJ2-3; D is undetermined. The germline V and J ends were trimmed by 0 bases and 3 bases, with 2 bases remaining between them. Looked up from germline, CDR1 is SGDLS and CDR2 is YYNGEE. The CDR3 sequence is 12 residues long.

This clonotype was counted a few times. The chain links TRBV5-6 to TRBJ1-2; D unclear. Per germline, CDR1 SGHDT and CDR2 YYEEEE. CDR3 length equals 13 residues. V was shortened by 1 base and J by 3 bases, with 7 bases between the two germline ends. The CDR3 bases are TGTGCCAGCAGCTTGCCAAAGGACTATGGCTACACCTTC. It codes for CASSLPKDYGYTF. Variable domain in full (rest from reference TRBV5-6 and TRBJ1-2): DAGVTQSPTHLIKTRGQQVTLRCSPKSGHDTVSWYQQALGQGPQFIFQYYEEEERQRGNFPDRFSGHQFPNYSSELNVNALLLGDSALYLCASSLPKDYGYTFGSGTRLTVV.

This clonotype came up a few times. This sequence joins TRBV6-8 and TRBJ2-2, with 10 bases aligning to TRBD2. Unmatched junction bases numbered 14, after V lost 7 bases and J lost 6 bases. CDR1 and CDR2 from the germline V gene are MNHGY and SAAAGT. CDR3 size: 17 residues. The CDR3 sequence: CASTSVPFGTSAGELFF. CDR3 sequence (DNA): TGTGCCAGCACCTCGGTCCCTTTCGGGACTAGCGCCGGGGAGCTGTTTTTT.

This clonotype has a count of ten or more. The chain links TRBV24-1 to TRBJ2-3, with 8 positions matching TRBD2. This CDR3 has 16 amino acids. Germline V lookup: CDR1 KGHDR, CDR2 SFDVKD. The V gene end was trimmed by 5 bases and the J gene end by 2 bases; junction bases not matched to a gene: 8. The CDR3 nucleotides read TGTGCCACCAGTGGCAGCAGCGGGAGAATCACAGATACGCAGTATTTT. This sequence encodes CATSGSSGRITDTQYF.

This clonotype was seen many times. The CDR3 reads CASSREGRTYEQYF. CDR3 DNA: TGCGCCAGCAGCCGAGAAGGACGGACCTACGAGCAGTACTTC. The rearrangement uses TRBV5-1 and TRBJ2-7; the D is unclear. The CDR3 consists of 14 residues. Trimming stripped 4 bases from V and 2 bases from J, with 13 bases between. Germline CDR1 SGHRS, CDR2 YFSETQ.

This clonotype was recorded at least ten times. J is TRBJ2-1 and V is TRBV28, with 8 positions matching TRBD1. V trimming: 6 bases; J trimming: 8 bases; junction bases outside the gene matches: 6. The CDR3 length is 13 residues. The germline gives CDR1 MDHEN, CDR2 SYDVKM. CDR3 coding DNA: TGTGCCAGCAGGTGGACAGGGAACCATGAGCAGTTCTTC. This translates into CASRWTGNHEQFF.

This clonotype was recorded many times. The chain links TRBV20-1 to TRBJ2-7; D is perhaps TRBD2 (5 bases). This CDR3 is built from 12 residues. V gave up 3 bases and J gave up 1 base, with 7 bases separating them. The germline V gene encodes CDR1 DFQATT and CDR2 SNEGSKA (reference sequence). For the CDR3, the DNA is TGCAGTGCTAGTGAGGGTTCCTACGAGCAGTACTTC. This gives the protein CSASEGSYEQYF.

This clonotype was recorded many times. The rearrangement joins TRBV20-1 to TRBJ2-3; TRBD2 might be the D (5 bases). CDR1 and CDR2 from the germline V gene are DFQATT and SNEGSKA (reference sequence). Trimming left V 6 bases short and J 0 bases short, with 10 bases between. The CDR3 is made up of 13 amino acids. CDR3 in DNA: TGCAGTGCCTCAGCGGTTAGCACAGATACGCAGTATTTT. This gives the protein CSASAVSTDTQYF.

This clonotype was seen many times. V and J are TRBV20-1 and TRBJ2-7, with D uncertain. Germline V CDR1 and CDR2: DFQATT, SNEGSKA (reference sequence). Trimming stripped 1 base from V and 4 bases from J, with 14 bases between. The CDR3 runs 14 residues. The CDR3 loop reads CSARVSGKGYEQYF. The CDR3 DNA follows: TGCAGTGCTAGAGTGTCTGGAAAAGGTTACGAGCAGTACTTC.

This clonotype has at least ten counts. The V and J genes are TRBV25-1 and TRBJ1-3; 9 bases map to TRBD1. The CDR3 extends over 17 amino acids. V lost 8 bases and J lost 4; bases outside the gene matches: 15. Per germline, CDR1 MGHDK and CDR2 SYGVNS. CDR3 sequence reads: CASEQGQGLTEGNTIYF. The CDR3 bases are TGTGCCAGCGAGCAGGGACAGGGCCTTACGGAAGGAAACACCATATATTTT.

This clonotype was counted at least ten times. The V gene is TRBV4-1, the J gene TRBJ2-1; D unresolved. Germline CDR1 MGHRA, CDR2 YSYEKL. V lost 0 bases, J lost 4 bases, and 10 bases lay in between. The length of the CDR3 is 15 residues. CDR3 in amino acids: CASSQDWEQYNEQFF. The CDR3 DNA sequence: TGCGCCAGCAGCCAAGATTGGGAACAATACAATGAGCAGTTCTTC.

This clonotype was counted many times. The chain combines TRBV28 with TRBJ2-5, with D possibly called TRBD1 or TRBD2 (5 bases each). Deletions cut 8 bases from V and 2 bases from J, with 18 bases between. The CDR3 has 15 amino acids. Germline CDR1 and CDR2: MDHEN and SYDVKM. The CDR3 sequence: CASLRGRSYQETQYF. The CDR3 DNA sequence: TGTGCCAGCCTCCGGGGCAGGTCCTATCAAGAGACCCAGTACTTC.

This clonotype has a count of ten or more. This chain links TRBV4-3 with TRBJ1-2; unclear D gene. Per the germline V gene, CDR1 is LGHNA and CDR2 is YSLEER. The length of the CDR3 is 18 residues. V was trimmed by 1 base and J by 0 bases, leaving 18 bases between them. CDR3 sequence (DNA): TGCGCCAGCAGCCAAGGGCGAAATTCAGGATTAGCTAACTATGGCTACACCTTC. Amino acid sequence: CASSQGRNSGLANYGYTF.

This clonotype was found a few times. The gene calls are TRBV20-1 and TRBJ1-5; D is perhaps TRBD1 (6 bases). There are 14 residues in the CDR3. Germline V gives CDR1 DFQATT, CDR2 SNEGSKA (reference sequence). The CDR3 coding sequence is TGCGGGGGGGGGGCCCACCCTAGCAATCAGCCCCAGCATTTT. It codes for CGGGAHPSNQPQHF.